The clone carrying this T cell receptor (beta chain) was found many times. This sample stems from a study of T cells in Graves' hyperthyroidism and ophthalmopathy. V shed 5 bases, J shed 5 bases, and the junction held 8 bases outside the gene matches. CDR3 size: 15 residues. TCR beta CDR3 regions were amplified from RNA transcripts. The TCR CDR3 first-round RT-PCR relied on the HTBI primer set. Each CDR3 protein is one row after TCRdb ran MiXCR on the multiplex PCR reads. Of more than 550,000 distinct CDR3 sequences detected, roughly 17% appear once; the ten largest clones hold about 14%. The chain is built from TRBV12-3 or TRBV12-4 and TRBJ1-4, with 7 bases that match TRBD1. The source material was blood. This TCR was sampled from a man aged 45-65 years with Graves' hyperthyroidism. The CDR3: CASSRGTASNEKLFF. CDR3 coding DNA: TGTGCCAGCAGTCGAGGGACAGCGAGCAATGAAAAACTGTTTTTT.